Listed here are 29 T cell receptor beta chains from one sample, sequenced in a study of blood T cell repertoires in COVID-19. Using immunoSEQ multiplex PCR, the repertoire was profiled, and TCRdb retains in-frame clones only, with some absent. The repertoire holds about 350,000 clones, with less than 90% as singletons. Source material: PBMCs or T cells enriched from blood (not recorded which). The receptors originated from a woman in her twenties or thirties who had recovered from COVID-19.

The genes are TRBV30 and TRBJ1-4; 9 bases align to TRBD1. CDR3 size: 15 residues. CDR1 and CDR2 (germline): GTSNPN, SVGIG (reference sequence). Trimming took 5 bases from V and 4 from J; bases not matched to a gene: 8. CDR3 in DNA: TGTGCCTGGGACACCGGGACAGGGATTAATGAAAAACTGTTTTTT. Translated, it gives CAWDTGTGINEKLFF.

This sequence joins TRBV28 and TRBJ2-1; 8 positions agree with TRBD2. The ends lost 1 base at V and 9 bases at J; junction bases unmatched: 14. There are 17 residues in the CDR3. Germline V gives CDR1 MDHEN, CDR2 SYDVKM. The CDR3 DNA sequence: TGTGCCAGCAGTTTATCTGTAATTGGGGTAGCGGGGCTTGAGCAGTTCTTC. Amino acids: CASSLSVIGVAGLEQFF. Supplemented by reference TRBV28 and TRBJ2-1, the full variable domain reads DVKVTQSSRYLVKRTGEKVFLECVQDMDHENMFWYRQDPGLGLRLIYFSYDVKMKEKGDIPEGYSVSREKKERFSLILESASTNQTSMYLCASSLSVIGVAGLEQFFGPGTRLTVL.

The V call is TRBV5-1, the J call TRBJ2-3; the match to TRBD2 covers 8 bases. The CDR3 is made up of 16 amino acids. V dropped 0 bases and J dropped 3; count of bases not matched to a gene: 6. The germline V gene encodes CDR1 SGHRS and CDR2 YFSETQ. The CDR3 region is CASSLALGGATDTQYF. The CDR3 bases are TGCGCCAGCAGCTTGGCCCTCGGGGGGGCGACAGATACGCAGTATTTT.

The chain employs TRBV6-5 and TRBJ2-2; D may be TRBD2 (6 bases). The ends were cut back, 6 bases at V and 2 bases at J, with 10 bases in the middle. The length of the CDR3 is 14 residues. Germline CDR1 and CDR2: MNHEY and SVGAGI. The CDR3 loop is CASRTDYNTGELFF. The CDR3 region has the DNA TGTGCCAGCAGAACGGACTACAACACCGGGGAGCTGTTTTTT.

The chain links TRBV4-3 to TRBJ1-3; D is possibly TRBD1 (6 bases). Germline loops: CDR1 LGHNA, CDR2 YSLEER. The CDR3 totals 15 residues. Trimming stripped 0 bases from V and 0 bases from J, with 6 bases between. This CDR3 is CASSQETGSGNTIYF. The CDR3 nucleotides are TGCGCCAGCAGCCAAGAGACAGGCTCTGGAAACACCATATATTTT.

The chain employs TRBV9 and TRBJ2-4; D is possibly TRBD1 (7 bases). V was cut by 0 bases and J by 1 base, with 23 bases left in between. The CDR3 has 20 residues. CDR1 and CDR2 (germline): SGDLS, YYNGEE. The CDR3 sequence is CASSVVLWGQSGEAKNIQYF. The CDR3 nucleotides read TGTGCCAGCAGCGTAGTATTGTGGGGACAGTCGGGAGAGGCCAAAAACATTCAGTACTTC.

The genes are TRBV6-2 or TRBV6-3 and TRBJ1-5; D perhaps matches TRBD1 (5 bases). This CDR3 region has 14 residues. CDR1 MNHEY and CDR2 SVGEGT come from the germline V gene. V dropped 4 bases and J dropped 4 bases, with 11 bases sitting between them. CDR3 loop: CASSSGGVNQPQHF. CDR3 in DNA: TGTGCCAGCAGTTCGGGGGGTGTGAATCAGCCCCAGCATTTT.

This clone was counted once. The J gene is TRBJ2-5, the V gene TRBV18; D not resolved. V lost 2 bases and J 1 base, leaving 5 bases between the germline ends. The CDR3 loop spans 13 amino acids. From germline, CDR1 is KGHSH and CDR2 LQKENI. CDR3 nucleotides: TGTGCCAGCTCACCAGGAGTCCAAGAGACCCAGTACTTC. Translation gives CASSPGVQETQYF.

This clone was recorded only once. The gene calls are TRBV28 and TRBJ1-1, with TRBD1 identical over 9 bases. The V segment lost 3 bases and the J segment 0 bases; nucleotides outside the gene matches: 8. From germline, CDR1 is MDHEN and CDR2 SYDVKM. The CDR3 is 17 amino acids. The CDR3 protein is CASSFPRTGVMNTEAFF. The CDR3 region has the DNA TGTGCCAGCAGTTTTCCCAGGACAGGGGTCATGAACACTGAAGCTTTCTTT.

The genes are TRBV5-1 and TRBJ2-2, with a tentative D call TRBD2 (5 bases). Germline lookup yields CDR1 SGHRS and CDR2 YFSETQ. V was shortened by 4 bases and J by 1 base, with 14 bases between the two germline ends. The CDR3 contains 16 residues. This CDR3 is CASSPTGNVNTGELFF. As DNA, the CDR3 is TGCGCCAGCAGCCCAACGGGAAACGTGAACACCGGGGAGCTGTTTTTT.

The V gene is TRBV25-1, the J gene TRBJ1-2, with 10 positions matching TRBD1. V dropped 3 bases and J dropped 6; count of bases not matched to a gene: 7. The CDR3 is 15 residues long. Germline CDR1 is MGHDK and CDR2 is SYGVNS. CDR3 region: CASSDRTGGEHGYTF. In DNA, the CDR3 is TGTGCCAGCAGTGACAGGACAGGGGGTGAGCATGGCTACACCTTC.

This chain connects TRBV10-1 to TRBJ2-7; TRBD1 matches 8 bases. The CDR3 loop spans 13 amino acids. J was trimmed by 7 bases and V by 4 bases; bases with no gene match: 6. Germline CDR1 reads WNHNN; CDR2 reads SYGVQD (reference sequence). This CDR3 reads CASSAQGAREQYF. Here the CDR3 DNA reads TGCGCCAGCAGTGCTCAGGGGGCGCGGGAGCAGTACTTC.

A remark on this clone: One junction end does not reproduce the germline sequence, and a read error may be involved. This sequence joins TRBV11-2 and TRBJ1-2; 7 bases align to TRBD1. The CDR3 sequence is 15 residues long. The germline V gene has CDR1 SGHAT and CDR2 FQNNGV. The CDR3 DNA reads TGTGCCAGCAGCATAGACAGGGTTTTGGCCGGTGGCTACACCTTC. Protein product: CASSIDRVLAGGYTF.

J is TRBJ1-1 and V is TRBV7-9; D is possibly TRBD1 (6 bases). The CDR3 is 13 amino acids. The germline V gene has CDR1 SEHNR and CDR2 FQNEAQ (reference sequence). V was clipped by 3 bases and J by 5 bases, with 10 bases between them. The CDR3 DNA reads as TGTGCCAGCAGCTTTACAGGGCAGACTGAAGCTTTCTTT. It specifies CASSFTGQTEAFF.

This clone appeared a single time. This chain joins TRBV9 and TRBJ2-2; D gene uncertain. The CDR3 runs to 13 residues. The V and J ends lost 2 bases and 6 bases respectively, with 8 bases between them. The germline gives CDR1 SGDLS, CDR2 YYNGEE. Written as DNA, the CDR3 is TGTGCCAGCAGCGTCGTTGAGGCCGGGGAGCTGTTTTTT. Its protein product is CASSVVEAGELFF. Looking up the rest from reference TRBV9 and TRBJ2-2 gives the full variable domain: DSGVTQTPKHLITATGQRVTLRCSPRSGDLSVYWYQQSLDQGLQFLIQYYNGEERAKGNILERFSAQQFPDLHSELNLSSLELGDSALYFCASSVVEAGELFFGEGSRLTVL.

The chain combines TRBV28 with TRBJ1-4; D uncertain. The length of the CDR3 is 12 residues. The germline V and J ends were trimmed by 6 bases and 7 bases, with 9 bases remaining between them. Germline CDR1 reads MDHEN; CDR2 reads SYDVKM. The CDR3 here is CASSGSPEKLFF. The CDR3 DNA reads as TGTGCCAGCAGCGGGAGCCCTGAAAAACTGTTTTTT.

The DNA of the CDR3 is TGTGCCAGCAGCGTGGGACAGGGAGAATTGGAGACCCAGTACTTC. It specifies CASSVGQGELETQYF. The chain carries TRBV11-3 and TRBJ2-5; TRBD1 matches at 9 bases. CDR1 SGHNT and CDR2 YENEEA come from the germline V gene. This CDR3 comprises 15 residues. V lost 5 bases, J lost 5 bases, and 9 bases stayed unmatched.

Written as DNA, the CDR3 is TGTGCCAGCAGTGAACTAGGTCGGCCCTACGAGCAGTACTTC. As protein: CASSELGRPYEQYF. The gene calls are TRBV6-1 and TRBJ2-7; D remains ambiguous. V was trimmed by 2 bases and J by 2 bases, leaving 10 bases between them. The V gene's germline CDR1 is MNHNS and CDR2 SASEGT. The CDR3 has 14 residues.

The J gene is TRBJ1-5, the V gene TRBV3-1 (or the pseudogene TRBV3-2); D gene uncertain. The CDR3 runs 14 residues. Germline CDR1 and CDR2: LGHDT and YNNKEL (reference sequence). Between the trimmed V and J ends, which lost 3 bases and 0 bases, there was a span of 6 bases. In DNA, the CDR3 is TGTGCCAGCAGCCACGAGGGTAGCAATCAGCCCCAGCATTTT. Translating gives CASSHEGSNQPQHF.

This chain joins TRBV7-8 and TRBJ2-7; TRBD2 aligns across 10 bases. CDR3 size: 18 residues. Germline V gene sequence: CDR1 SGHVS, CDR2 FQNEAQ. The V segment lost 3 bases and the J segment 1 base; nucleotides outside the gene matches: 12. CDR3 residues: CASSFFKRGGHASYEQYF. As DNA, the CDR3 is TGTGCCAGCAGCTTCTTCAAGCGGGGGGGCCACGCGTCCTACGAGCAGTACTTC.

The CDR3 nucleotides read TGTGCCAGCAGCTTAGGACACCGGACTGAAGCTTTCTTT. Translation gives CASSLGHRTEAFF. This chain joins TRBV7-2 and TRBJ1-1; the D is unclear. Between the trimmed V and J ends, which lost 1 base and 5 bases, there was a span of 8 bases. Germline CDR1 and CDR2: SGHTA and FQGNSA. This CDR3 region has 13 residues.

The chain joins TRBV4-1 to TRBJ2-7, with 9 bases identical to TRBD2. The ends lost 4 bases at V and 5 bases at J; junction bases unmatched: 9. CDR3 length equals 15 residues. From germline, CDR1 is MGHRA and CDR2 YSYEKL. The CDR3 here is CASSRTGLAMDEQYF. DNA for the CDR3: TGCGCCAGCAGCCGAACGGGACTAGCAATGGACGAGCAGTACTTC.

The chain carries TRBV7-9 and TRBJ2-1, with D maybe TRBD2 (5 bases). V dropped 4 bases and J dropped 0 bases, with 16 bases sitting between them. The germline CDR1 and CDR2 sequences are SEHNR and FQNEAQ (reference sequence). The CDR3 runs 17 residues. The CDR3: CASSSPRASSSYNEQFF. In DNA form, the CDR3 reads TGTGCCAGCAGCTCTCCGCGGGCGTCGAGCTCCTACAATGAGCAGTTCTTC. Full variable domain (remainder filled in from reference TRBV7-9 and TRBJ2-1): DTGVSQNPRHKITKRGQNVTFRCDPISEHNRLYWYRQTLGQGPEFLTYFQNEAQLEKSRLLSDRFSAERPKGSFSTLEIQRTEQGDSAMYLCASSSPRASSSYNEQFFGPGTRLTVL.

For the CDR3, the DNA is TGTGCCAGCAGCATAGGACTAGGCTCGGAGACCCAGTACTTC. Its protein product is CASSIGLGSETQYF. This chain uses TRBV7-6 with TRBJ2-5; TRBD2 agrees at 7 bases. CDR3 length: 14 residues. CDR1 SGHVS and CDR2 FNYEAQ come from the germline V gene. Unmatched junction bases numbered 8, after V lost 5 bases and J lost 5 bases.

The genes are TRBV28 and TRBJ2-7; TRBD1 aligns across 11 bases. Unmatched junction bases numbered 3, after V lost 6 bases and J lost 5 bases. The CDR3 covers 13 residues. Per germline, CDR1 MDHEN and CDR2 SYDVKM. The DNA for the CDR3 is TGTGCCAGCAGGGACAGGGGGCTTGACGAGCAGTACTTC. It specifies CASRDRGLDEQYF.

The V call is TRBV11-2, the J call TRBJ2-5; the match to TRBD2 covers 9 bases. Germline V gives CDR1 SGHAT, CDR2 FQNNGV. The CDR3 has 17 amino acids. V was pared by 5 bases and J by 4 bases, with 14 bases of the junction left unmatched. The CDR3 spells CASSLYLAGSNPETQYF. The CDR3 region has the DNA TGTGCCAGCAGCCTATACCTAGCGGGGTCAAATCCAGAGACCCAGTACTTC. Together with reference TRBV11-2 and TRBJ2-5, the CDR3 gives the full variable domain: EAGVAQSPRYKIIEKRQSVAFWCNPISGHATLYWYQQILGQGPKLLIQFQNNGVVDDSQLPKDRFSAERLKGVDSTLKIQPAKLEDSAVYLCASSLYLAGSNPETQYFGPGTRLLVL.

The chain uses TRBV5-1 and TRBJ1-6; no clear D. From germline, CDR1 is SGHRS and CDR2 YFSETQ. Trimming cost V 4 bases and J 3 bases, with 11 bases left between them. The CDR3 length is 15 residues. The CDR3 reads CASSPTQSYNSPLHF. In nucleotides, the CDR3 is TGCGCCAGCAGCCCGACACAGAGCTATAATTCACCCCTCCACTTT.

The chain carries TRBV6-6 and TRBJ1-6; D perhaps matches TRBD1 (6 bases). V was cut by 5 bases and J by 1 base, with 12 bases left in between. In germline, CDR1 is MNHNY, CDR2 SVGAGI (reference sequence). The CDR3 extends over 16 amino acids. The CDR3 DNA follows: TGTGCCAGCAGTCGCCACAGGGTATCCTATAATTCACCCCTCCACTTT. Amino acid sequence: CASSRHRVSYNSPLHF.

This chain connects TRBV7-9 to TRBJ2-7; 10 bases fit TRBD1. CDR1 is SEHNR, CDR2 FQNEAQ, per germline (reference sequence). J gave up 5 bases and V 1 base, and 5 bases lay outside the gene matches. This CDR3 is 15 amino acids long. As DNA, the CDR3 is TGTGCCAGCAGCTTAGTGGGACAGGGGCAAGACGAGCAGTACTTC. Translation: CASSLVGQGQDEQYF.